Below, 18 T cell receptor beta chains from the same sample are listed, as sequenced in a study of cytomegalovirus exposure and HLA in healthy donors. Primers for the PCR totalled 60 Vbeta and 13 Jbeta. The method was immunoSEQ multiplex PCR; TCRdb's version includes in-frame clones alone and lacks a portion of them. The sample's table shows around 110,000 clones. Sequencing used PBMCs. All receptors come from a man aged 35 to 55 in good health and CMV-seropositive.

CDR3 sequence reads: CAVDSGGLTIYF. CDR3 in DNA: TGTGCCGTAGACAGTGGGGGACTCACCATATATTTT. The V and J genes are TRBV6-6 and TRBJ1-3, with D perhaps TRBD1 (5 bases). V lost 11 bases, J lost 9 bases, and 17 bases lay in between. This CDR3 comprises 12 residues. The germline CDR1 and CDR2 sequences are MNHNY and SVGAGI (reference sequence).

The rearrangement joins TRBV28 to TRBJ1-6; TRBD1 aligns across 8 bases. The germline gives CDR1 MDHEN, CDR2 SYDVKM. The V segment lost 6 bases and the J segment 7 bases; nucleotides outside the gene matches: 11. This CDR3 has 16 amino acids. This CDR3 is CASSSHSGQGNSPLHF. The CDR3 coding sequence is TGTGCCAGCAGCTCCCACTCCGGACAGGGAAATTCACCCCTCCACTTT. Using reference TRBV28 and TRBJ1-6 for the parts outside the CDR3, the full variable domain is DVKVTQSSRYLVKRTGEKVFLECVQDMDHENMFWYRQDPGLGLRLIYFSYDVKMKEKGDIPEGYSVSREKKERFSLILESASTNQTSMYLCASSSHSGQGNSPLHFGNGTRLTVT.

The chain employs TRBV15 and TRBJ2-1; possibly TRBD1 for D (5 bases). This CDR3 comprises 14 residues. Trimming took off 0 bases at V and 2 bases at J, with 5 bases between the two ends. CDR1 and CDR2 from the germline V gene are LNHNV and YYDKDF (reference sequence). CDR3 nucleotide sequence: TGTGCCACCAGCAGAGACAGGGCCTACAATGAGCAGTTCTTC. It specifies CATSRDRAYNEQFF.

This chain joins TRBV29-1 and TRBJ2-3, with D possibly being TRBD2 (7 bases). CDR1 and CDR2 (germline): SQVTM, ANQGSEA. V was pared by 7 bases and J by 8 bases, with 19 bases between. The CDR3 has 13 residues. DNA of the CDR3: TGCAGCGCCAAAGGGGGGGGACGCGCTACGCAGTATTTT. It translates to CSAKGGGRATQYF.

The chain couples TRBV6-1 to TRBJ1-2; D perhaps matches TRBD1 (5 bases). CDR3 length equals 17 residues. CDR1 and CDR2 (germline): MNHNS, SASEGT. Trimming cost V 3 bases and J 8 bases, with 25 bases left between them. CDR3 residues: CASSEGPGPGVRRGYTF. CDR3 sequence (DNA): TGTGCCAGCAGTGAGGGGCCGGGTCCCGGAGTCCGAAGGGGCTACACCTTC.

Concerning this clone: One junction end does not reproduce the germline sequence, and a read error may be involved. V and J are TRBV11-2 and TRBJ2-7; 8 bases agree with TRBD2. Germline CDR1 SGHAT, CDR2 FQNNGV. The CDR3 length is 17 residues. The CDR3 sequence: CASSSRTGLEGVYEQYF. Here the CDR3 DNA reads TGTGCCAGCAGCTCCCGTACGGGACTAGAGGGGGTATACGAACAGTACTTC.

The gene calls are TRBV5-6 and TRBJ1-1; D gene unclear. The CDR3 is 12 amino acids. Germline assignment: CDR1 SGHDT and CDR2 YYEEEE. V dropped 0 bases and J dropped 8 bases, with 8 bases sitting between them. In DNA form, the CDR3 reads TGTGCCAGCAGCTTGGGCCGACAAGAAGCTTTCTTT. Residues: CASSLGRQEAFF.

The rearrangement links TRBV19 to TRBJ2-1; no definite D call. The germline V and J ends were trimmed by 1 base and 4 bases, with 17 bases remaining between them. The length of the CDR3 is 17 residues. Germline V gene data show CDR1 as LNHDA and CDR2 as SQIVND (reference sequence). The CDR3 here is CASSIARSGVWYNEQFF. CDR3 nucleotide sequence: TGTGCCAGTAGTATAGCACGATCAGGCGTTTGGTACAATGAGCAGTTCTTC.

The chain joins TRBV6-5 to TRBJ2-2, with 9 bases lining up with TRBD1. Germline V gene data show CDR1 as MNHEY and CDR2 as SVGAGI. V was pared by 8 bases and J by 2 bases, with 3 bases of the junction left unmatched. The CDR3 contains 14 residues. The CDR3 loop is CASSGQGNTGELFF. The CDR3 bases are TGTGCCAGCTCGGGACAGGGAAACACCGGGGAGCTGTTTTTT.

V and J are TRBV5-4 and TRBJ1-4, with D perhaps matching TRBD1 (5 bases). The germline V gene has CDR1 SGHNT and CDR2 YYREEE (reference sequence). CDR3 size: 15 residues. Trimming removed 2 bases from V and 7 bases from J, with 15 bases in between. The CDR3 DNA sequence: TGTGCCAGCAGCTTCCGGACAACCCTGGGTGAAAAACTGTTTTTT. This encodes CASSFRTTLGEKLFF.

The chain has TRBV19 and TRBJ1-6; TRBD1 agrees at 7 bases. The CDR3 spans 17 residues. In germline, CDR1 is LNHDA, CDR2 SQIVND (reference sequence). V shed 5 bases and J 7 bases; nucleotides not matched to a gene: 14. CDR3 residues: CASSFFYGTDLNSPLHF. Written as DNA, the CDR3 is TGTGCCAGTAGTTTCTTCTACGGGACAGATCTAAATTCACCCCTCCACTTT.

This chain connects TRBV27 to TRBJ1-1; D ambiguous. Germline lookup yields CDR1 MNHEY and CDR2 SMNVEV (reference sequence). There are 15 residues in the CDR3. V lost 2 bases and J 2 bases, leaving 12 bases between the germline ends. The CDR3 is CASSLRAGINTEAFF. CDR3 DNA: TGTGCCAGCAGTTTAAGGGCGGGGATCAACACTGAAGCTTTCTTT.

The CDR3 nucleotides read TGTGCCAGCAGTTTAGGCGGGATGGGTGAGACCCAGTACTTC. Translated: CASSLGGMGETQYF. The V call is TRBV28, the J call TRBJ2-5; a weak D match, TRBD2 (6 bases). CDR1 and CDR2 (germline): MDHEN, SYDVKM. This CDR3 contains 14 residues. Between the trimmed V and J ends, which lost 2 bases and 5 bases, there was a span of 12 bases.

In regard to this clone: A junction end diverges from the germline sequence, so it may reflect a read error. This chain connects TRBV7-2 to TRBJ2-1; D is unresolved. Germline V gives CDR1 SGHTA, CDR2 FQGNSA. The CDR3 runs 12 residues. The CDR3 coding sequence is TGTGTCAGCAGCCCACAGTACAATGAGCAGTTCTTC. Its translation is CVSSPQYNEQFF.

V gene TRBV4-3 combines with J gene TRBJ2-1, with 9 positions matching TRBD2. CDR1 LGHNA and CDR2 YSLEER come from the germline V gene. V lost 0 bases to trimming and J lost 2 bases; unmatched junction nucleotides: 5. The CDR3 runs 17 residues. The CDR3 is CASSQDRAGGAYNEQFF. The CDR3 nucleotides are TGCGCCAGCAGCCAAGATCGGGCGGGAGGGGCCTACAATGAGCAGTTCTTC.

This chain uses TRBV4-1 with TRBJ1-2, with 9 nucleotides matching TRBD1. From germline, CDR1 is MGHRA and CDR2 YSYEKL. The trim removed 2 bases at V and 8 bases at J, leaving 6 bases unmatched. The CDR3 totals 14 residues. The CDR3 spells CASSQPGQGNGYTF. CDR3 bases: TGCGCCAGCAGCCAACCGGGACAGGGAAACGGCTACACCTTC.

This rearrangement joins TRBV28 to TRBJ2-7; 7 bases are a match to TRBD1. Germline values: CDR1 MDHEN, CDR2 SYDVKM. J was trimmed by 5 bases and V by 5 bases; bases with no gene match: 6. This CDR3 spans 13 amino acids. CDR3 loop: CASSVTGFHEQYF. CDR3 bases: TGTGCCAGCAGTGTGACAGGGTTCCACGAGCAGTACTTC. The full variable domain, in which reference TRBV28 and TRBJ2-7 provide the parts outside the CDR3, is DVKVTQSSRYLVKRTGEKVFLECVQDMDHENMFWYRQDPGLGLRLIYFSYDVKMKEKGDIPEGYSVSREKKERFSLILESASTNQTSMYLCASSVTGFHEQYFGPGTRLTVT.

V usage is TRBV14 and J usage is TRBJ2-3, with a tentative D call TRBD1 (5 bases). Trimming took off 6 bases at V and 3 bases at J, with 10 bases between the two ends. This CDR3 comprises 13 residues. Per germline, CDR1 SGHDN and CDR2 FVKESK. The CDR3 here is CASRLGRTDTQYF. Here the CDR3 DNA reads TGTGCCAGCAGATTGGGGCGTACAGATACGCAGTATTTT.